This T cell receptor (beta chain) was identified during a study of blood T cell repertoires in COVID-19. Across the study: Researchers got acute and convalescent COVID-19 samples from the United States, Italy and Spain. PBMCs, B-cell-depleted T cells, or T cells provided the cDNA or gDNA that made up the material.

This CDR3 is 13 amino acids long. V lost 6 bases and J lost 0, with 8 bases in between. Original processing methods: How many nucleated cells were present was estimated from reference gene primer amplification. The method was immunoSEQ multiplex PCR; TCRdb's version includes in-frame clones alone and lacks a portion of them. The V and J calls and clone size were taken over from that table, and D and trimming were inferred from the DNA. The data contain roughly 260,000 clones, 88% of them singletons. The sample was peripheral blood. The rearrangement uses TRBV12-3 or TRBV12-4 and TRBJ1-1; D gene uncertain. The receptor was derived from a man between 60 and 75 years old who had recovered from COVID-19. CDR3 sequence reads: CASRTELNTEAFF. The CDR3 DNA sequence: TGTGCCAGCAGAACAGAGTTGAACACTGAAGCTTTCTTT.